The T cell receptor beta chain under discussion was sequenced for a study of blood T cell repertoires in COVID-19. Study at large: Both acute and convalescent COVID-19 samples were obtained from the United States, Italy and Spain.

The protocol was immunoSEQ multiplex PCR, while the TCRdb copy is restricted to in-frame clones and leaves out a portion. The data show 250,000 to 350,000 clones, with approximately 84% seen just once and more than 1.1% held by the top ten. This CDR3 has 15 amino acids. Germline values: CDR1 MNHEY, CDR2 SVGAGI. V lost 6 bases and J 7 bases, leaving 22 bases between the germline ends. The chain couples TRBV6-5 to TRBJ2-7, with D possibly TRBD2 on 6 matching bases. What was sequenced was peripheral blood. This receptor was taken from a human donor with COVID-19, enrolled during active disease. The donor label of this sample is uncertain. The CDR3 DNA sequence: TGTGCCAGCAGCCTCGACAGCGGGCTCCTGGGAGAGCAGTACTTC. It translates to CASSLDSGLLGEQYF.